The text below deals with one T cell receptor (beta chain). This record comes from a study of blood T cell repertoires in COVID-19. Across the study: The samples span acute and convalescent COVID-19 from the United States, Italy and Spain.

In the authors' workflow: Using reference gene primer amplification, nucleated cell counts were estimated. Sequencing used immunoSEQ multiplex PCR; TCRdb keeps in-frame clones, though not all of them. V, J and clone size are those of that table, while D and trimming were read from the DNA. The sample shows tens of thousands of clones, 85% of them seen only once. Trimming shortened V by 6 bases and J by 4 bases, and 19 bases separated the two germline ends. The CDR3 length is 16 residues. Germline V gene lookup returns CDR1 LNHDA and CDR2 SQIVND (reference sequence). The V call is TRBV19, the J call TRBJ1-5, with D possibly being TRBD1 (6 bases). The TCR was taken from an elderly man with acute or convalescent COVID-19. The specimen sequenced was peripheral blood. The CDR3 nucleotides are TGTGCCAGTAGCTACAGGGCGAGGATGTGGAATCAGCCCCAGCATTTT. Translating gives CASSYRARMWNQPQHF.